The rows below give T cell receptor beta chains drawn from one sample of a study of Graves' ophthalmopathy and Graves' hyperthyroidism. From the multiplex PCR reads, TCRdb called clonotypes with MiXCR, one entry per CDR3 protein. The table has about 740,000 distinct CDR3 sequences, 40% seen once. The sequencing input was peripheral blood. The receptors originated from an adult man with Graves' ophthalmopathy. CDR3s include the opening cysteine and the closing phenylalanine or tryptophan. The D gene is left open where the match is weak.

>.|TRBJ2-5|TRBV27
CASSQDGDPQETQYF
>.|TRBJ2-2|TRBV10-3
CASSPAPATGELFF
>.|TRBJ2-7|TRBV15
CATSRVGGGEQYF
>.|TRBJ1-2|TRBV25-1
CASMAVNYGYTF
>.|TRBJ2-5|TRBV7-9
CASSFTRQETQYF
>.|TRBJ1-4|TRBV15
CATSSGEKLFF
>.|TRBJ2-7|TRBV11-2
CASRPNFGQGTYEQYF
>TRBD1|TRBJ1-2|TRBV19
CASSTRTGGFVFSYGYTF
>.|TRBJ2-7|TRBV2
CASKALLYEQYF
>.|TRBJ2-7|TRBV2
CASSSPGSGEQYF
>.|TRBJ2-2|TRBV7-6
CASSLEGVGELFF
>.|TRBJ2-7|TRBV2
CASSYVSGEYEQYF
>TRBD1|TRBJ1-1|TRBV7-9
CASSLRQGRVTEAFF
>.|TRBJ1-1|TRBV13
CASSFQSAEAFF
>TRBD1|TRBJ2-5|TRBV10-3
CPLTGGGETQYF
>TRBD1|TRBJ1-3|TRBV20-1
CSALRIAGQGSGNTIYF
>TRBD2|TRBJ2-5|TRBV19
CASSIFAGTSGRGETQYF
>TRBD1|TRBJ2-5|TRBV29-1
CSLGPRQGQETQYF
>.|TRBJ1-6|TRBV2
CASSRGGARESPLHF
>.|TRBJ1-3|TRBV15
CATSRDPLRGNTIYF
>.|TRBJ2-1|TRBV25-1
CASSPGGSYNEQFF
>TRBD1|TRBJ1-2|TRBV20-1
CSANLRDRLYGYTF
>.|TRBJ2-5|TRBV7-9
CASSSATLVETQYF
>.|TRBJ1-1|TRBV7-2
CASSGARLEAFF
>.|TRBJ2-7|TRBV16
CASIPRGRSVGEQYF
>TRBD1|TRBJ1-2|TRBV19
CASSIPGGARVGYTF
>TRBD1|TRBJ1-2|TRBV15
CATSRAGTGAVGYTF
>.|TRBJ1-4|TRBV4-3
CASGDRTFNEKLFF
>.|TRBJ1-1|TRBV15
CATSRVIPTGITEAFF
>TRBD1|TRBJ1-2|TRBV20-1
CSARGTGEINYGYTF
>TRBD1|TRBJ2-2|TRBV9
CASSVQGVGELFF
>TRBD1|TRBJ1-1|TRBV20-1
CSASIPYRGYTEAFF
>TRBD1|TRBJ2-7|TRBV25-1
CASIGTASSYEQYF
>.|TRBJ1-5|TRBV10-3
CASSPSLTWGNQPQHF
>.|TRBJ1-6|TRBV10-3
CASSPQSYNSPLHF
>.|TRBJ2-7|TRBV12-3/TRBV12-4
CASVLGLGVSYEQYF
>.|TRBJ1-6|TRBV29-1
CSVEIDRRGSPLHF
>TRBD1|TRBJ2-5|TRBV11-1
CASSQYRGQLQETQYF
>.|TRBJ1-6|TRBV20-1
CSARAMLGGLDSPLHF
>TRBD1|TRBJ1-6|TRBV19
CASTGTGANSPLHF
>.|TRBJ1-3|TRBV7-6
CASSRGETSGNTIYF
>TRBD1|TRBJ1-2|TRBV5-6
CASRAGGPDGYTF
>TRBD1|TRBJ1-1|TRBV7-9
CASRSQTGRNTEAFF